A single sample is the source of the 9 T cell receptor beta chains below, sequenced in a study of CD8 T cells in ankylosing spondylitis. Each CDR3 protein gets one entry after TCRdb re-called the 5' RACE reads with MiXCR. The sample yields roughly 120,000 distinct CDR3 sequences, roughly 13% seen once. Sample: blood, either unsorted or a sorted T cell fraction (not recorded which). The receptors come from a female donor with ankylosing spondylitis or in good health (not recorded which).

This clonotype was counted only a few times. This chain's CDR3 is CASSPMEGDRSTSGDADTQYF. CDR3 sequence (DNA): TGTGCCAGCTCACCAATGGAGGGGGACAGGTCGACTTCGGGGGATGCGGATACGCAGTATTTT. The chain links TRBV18 to TRBJ2-3, with 8 positions matching TRBD1. The CDR3 totals 21 residues. V dropped 2 bases and J dropped 6; count of bases not matched to a gene: 25. Germline V gene data show CDR1 as KGHSH and CDR2 as LQKENI. The whole variable domain, filled in from reference TRBV18 and TRBJ2-3, reads NAGVMQNPRHLVRRRGQEARLRCSPMKGHSHVYWYRQLPEEGLKFMVYLQKENIIDESGMPKERFSAEFPKEGPSILRIQQVVRGDSAAYFCASSPMEGDRSTSGDADTQYFGPGTRLTVL.

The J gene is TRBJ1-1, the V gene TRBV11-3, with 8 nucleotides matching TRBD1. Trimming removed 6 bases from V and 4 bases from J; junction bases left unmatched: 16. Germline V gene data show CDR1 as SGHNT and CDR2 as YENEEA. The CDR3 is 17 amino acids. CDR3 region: CASRPRSTGGGGTEAFF. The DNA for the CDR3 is TGTGCCAGCAGACCAAGGAGCACAGGGGGAGGTGGCACTGAAGCTTTCTTT.

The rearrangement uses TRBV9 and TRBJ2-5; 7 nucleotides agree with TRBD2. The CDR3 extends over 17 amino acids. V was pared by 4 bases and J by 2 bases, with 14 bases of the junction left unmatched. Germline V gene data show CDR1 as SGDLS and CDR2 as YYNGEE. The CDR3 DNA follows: TGTGCCAGCAGCATATCCAGCGGGGCCCTCGGACAAGAGACCCAGTACTTC. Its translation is CASSISSGALGQETQYF. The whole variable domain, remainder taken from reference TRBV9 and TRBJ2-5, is DSGVTQTPKHLITATGQRVTLRCSPRSGDLSVYWYQQSLDQGLQFLIQYYNGEERAKGNILERFSAQQFPDLHSELNLSSLELGDSALYFCASSISSGALGQETQYFGPGTRLLVL.

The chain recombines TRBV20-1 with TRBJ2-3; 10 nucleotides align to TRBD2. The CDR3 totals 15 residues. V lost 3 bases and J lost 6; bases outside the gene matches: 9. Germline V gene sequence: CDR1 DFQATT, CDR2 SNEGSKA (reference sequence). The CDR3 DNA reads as TGCAGTGCTAGCCAGCGGGAGGGCCCGGTGGATACGCAGTATTTT. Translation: CSASQREGPVDTQYF.

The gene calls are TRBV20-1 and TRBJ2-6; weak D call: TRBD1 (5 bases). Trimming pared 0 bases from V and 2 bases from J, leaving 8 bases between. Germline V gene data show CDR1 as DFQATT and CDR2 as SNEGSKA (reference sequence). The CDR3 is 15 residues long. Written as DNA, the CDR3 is TGCAGTGCTAGAGAGGCAGGGACTGGGGCCAACGTCCTGACTTTC. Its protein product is CSAREAGTGANVLTF.

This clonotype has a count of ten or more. CDR3 region: CASSLEGRHYEQYF. The DNA of the CDR3 is TGCGCCAGCAGCTTGGAGGGCAGGCACTACGAGCAGTACTTC. The chain joins TRBV5-1 to TRBJ2-7; no clear D. Trimming left V 0 bases short and J 3 bases short, with 10 bases between. The CDR3 consists of 14 residues. The germline V gene encodes CDR1 SGHRS and CDR2 YFSETQ. The whole variable domain, remainder taken from reference TRBV5-1 and TRBJ2-7, is KAGVTQTPRYLIKTRGQQVTLSCSPISGHRSVSWYQQTPGQGLQFLFEYFSETQRNKGNFPGRFSGRQFSNSRSEMNVSTLELGDSALYLCASSLEGRHYEQYFGPGTRLTVT.

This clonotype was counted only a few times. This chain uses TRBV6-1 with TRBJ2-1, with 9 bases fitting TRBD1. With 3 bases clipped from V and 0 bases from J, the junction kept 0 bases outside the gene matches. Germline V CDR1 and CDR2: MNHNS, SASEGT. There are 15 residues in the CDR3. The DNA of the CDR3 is TGTGCCAGCAGTGAGGGACAGGGCTCCTACAATGAGCAGTTCTTC. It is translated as CASSEGQGSYNEQFF.

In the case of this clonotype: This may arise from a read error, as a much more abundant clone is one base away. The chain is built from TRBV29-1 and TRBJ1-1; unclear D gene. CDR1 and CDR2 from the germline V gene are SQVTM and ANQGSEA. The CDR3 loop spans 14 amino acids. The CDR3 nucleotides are TGCGGCGTTGGAGACATAAAAATAAACACTGAAGCTTTCTTT. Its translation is CGVGDIKINTEAFF.

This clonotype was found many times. The CDR3 region is CSVEPRLAGADTQYF. In DNA, the CDR3 is TGCAGCGTTGAGCCCCGACTAGCGGGAGCCGATACGCAGTATTTT. The chain uses TRBV29-1 and TRBJ2-3, with 12 positions matching TRBD2. This CDR3 comprises 15 residues. V gave up 3 bases and J gave up 6 bases; unmatched junction bases: 7. Looked up from germline, CDR1 is SQVTM and CDR2 is ANQGSEA.